The clone carrying this T cell receptor beta chain is deemed medium-sized. Its antigen remains unknown. The data belong to a study of metastatic and nonmetastatic thyroid tumors. Study in general: Across blood and tumor or nodule tissue, repertoires from malignant and benign thyroid patients were compared with one another.

Germline lookup yields CDR1 MDHEN and CDR2 SYDVKM. CDR3 length: 14 amino acids. V lost 5 bases to trimming and J lost 4 bases; unmatched junction nucleotides: 6. Every patient underwent thyroid surgery untreated. Points from the study as a whole: Reportedly, malignant thyroid tumors had significantly higher TCR beta diversity than benign nodules, in blood and tumor.

As originally analysed: A distant-metastasis classifier for papillary thyroid cancer was built using CDR3 differences across clinicopathological groups. TCRdb re-analyzed the PCR reads through MiXCR. The V and J calls were determined by TCRdb, not by the authors. The sample has about 38,000 clones; 20% to 30% are singletons. The V gene is TRBV28, the J gene TRBJ1-2; TRBD1 matches at 8 bases. Sequenced: blood. The source is a female donor with papillary thyroid cancer or a benign thyroid nodule (not recorded which). Some clones in this sample may be carry-over from other donors' samples. CDR3 coding DNA: TGTGCCAGCAGTGACCCGACAGGGGTCTATGGCTACACCTTC. Translation gives CASSDPTGVYGYTF.